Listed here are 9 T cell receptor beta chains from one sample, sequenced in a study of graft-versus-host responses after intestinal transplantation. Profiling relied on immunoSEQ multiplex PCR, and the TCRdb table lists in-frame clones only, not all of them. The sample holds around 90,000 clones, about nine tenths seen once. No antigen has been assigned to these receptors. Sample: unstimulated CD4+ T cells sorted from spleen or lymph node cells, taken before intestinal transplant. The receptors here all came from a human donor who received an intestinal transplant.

CDR3 region: CASKASSDTEAFF. CDR3 bases: TGTGCCAGCAAGGCCAGTTCGGACACTGAAGCTTTCTTT. The rearrangement links TRBV2 to TRBJ1-1; D uncertain. Germline V gives CDR1 SNHLY, CDR2 FYNNEI. This CDR3 has 13 residues. Deletions cut 7 bases from V and 3 bases from J, with 12 bases between.

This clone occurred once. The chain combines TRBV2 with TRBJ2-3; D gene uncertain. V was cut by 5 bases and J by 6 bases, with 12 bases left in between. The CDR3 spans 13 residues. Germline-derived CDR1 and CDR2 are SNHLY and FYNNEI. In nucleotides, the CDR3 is TGTGCCAGCAGTATACTAAGTAGGGATACGCAGTATTTT. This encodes CASSILSRDTQYF.

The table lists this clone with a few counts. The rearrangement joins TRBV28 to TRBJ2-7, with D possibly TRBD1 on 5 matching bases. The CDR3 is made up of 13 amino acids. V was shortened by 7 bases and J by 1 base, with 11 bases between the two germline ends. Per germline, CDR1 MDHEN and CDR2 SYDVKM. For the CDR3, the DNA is TGTGCCAGCACGACAGTTTCTTCCTACGAGCAGTACTTC. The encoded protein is CASTTVSSYEQYF.

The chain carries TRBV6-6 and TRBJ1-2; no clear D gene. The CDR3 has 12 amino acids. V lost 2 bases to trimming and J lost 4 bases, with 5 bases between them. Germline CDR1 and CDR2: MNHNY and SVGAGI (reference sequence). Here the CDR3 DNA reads TGTGCCAGCAGTTACGACCTCTATGGCTACACCTTC. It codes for CASSYDLYGYTF.

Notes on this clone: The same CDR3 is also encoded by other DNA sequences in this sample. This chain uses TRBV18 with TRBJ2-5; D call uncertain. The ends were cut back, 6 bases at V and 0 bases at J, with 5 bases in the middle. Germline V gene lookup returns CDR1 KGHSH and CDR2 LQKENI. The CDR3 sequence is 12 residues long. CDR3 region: CASSPYQETQYF. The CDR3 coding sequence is TGTGCCAGCTCCCCGTACCAAGAGACCCAGTACTTC.

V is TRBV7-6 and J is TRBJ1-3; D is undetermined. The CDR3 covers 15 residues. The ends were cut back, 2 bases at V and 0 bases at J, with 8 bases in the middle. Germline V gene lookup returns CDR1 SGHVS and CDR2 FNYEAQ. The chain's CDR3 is CASSLTDGSGNTIYF. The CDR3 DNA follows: TGTGCCAGCAGCTTAACGGACGGCTCTGGAAACACCATATATTTT.

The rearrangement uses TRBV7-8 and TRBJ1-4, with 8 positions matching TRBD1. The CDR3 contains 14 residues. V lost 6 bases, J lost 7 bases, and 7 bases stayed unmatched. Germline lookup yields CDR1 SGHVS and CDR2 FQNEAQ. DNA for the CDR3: TGTGCCAGCAGTCAGGACAGGGTTGGTGAAAAACTGTTTTTT. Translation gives CASSQDRVGEKLFF.

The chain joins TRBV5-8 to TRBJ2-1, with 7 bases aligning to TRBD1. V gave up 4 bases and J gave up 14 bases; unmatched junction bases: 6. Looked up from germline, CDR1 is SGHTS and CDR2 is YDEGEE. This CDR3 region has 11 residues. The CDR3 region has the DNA TGTGCCAGCAGCATCGGGACAGTGGAGTTCTTC. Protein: CASSIGTVEFF.

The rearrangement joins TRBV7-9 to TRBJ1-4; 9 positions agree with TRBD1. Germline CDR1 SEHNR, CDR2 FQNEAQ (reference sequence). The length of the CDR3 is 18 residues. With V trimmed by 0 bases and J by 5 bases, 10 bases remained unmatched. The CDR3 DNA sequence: TGTGCCAGCAGCTTAGCCGGGACAGGGTCTATGTTAAATGAAAAACTGTTTTTT. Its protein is CASSLAGTGSMLNEKLFF.